Each of the 32 T cell receptor beta chains below was sequenced from the same sample in a study of cytomegalovirus exposure and HLA in healthy donors. Both 60 Vbeta primers and 13 Jbeta primers went into the PCR. TCRdb's copy holds only in-frame clones and misses some; the assay was immunoSEQ multiplex PCR. Seen here are some 150,000 clones, 75% observed once, and the top ten hold 2.5% to 4%. The sequenced sample was PBMCs. These receptors were taken from a middle-aged man in good health and CMV-seronegative.

The chain couples TRBV4-1 to TRBJ1-2; maybe TRBD1 (6 bases). Trimming stripped 4 bases from V and 0 bases from J, with 18 bases between. CDR3 length: 17 amino acids. Germline CDR1 MGHRA, CDR2 YSYEKL. CDR3 loop: CASSPTAGQITNYGYTF. The CDR3 coding sequence is TGCGCCAGCAGCCCGACGGCCGGACAGATTACTAACTATGGCTACACCTTC.

The chain couples TRBV12-2 to TRBJ2-6; the tabulated D call, TRBD1, remains unverified against the DNA. TRBV12-2 is reported as a pseudogene. The CDR3 sequence is 19 residues long. The CDR3 nucleotides are TGTGCAAGTCGCTTAGGCCACGACAGGGCAAGCTCTGGGGCCAACGTCCTGACTTTC. Protein: CASRLGHDRASSGANVLTF.

The rearrangement links TRBV29-1 to TRBJ1-2; no reliable D call. CDR1 SQVTM and CDR2 ANQGSEA come from the germline V gene. Trimming took off 3 bases at V and 4 bases at J, with 9 bases between the two ends. The CDR3 spans 12 residues. For the CDR3, the DNA is TGCAGCGTTGAGAGGGTCCTCTATGGCTACACCTTC. It specifies CSVERVLYGYTF. Looking up the rest from reference TRBV29-1 and TRBJ1-2 gives the full variable domain: SAVISQKPSRDICQRGTSLTIQCQVDSQVTMMFWYRQQPGQSLTLIATANQGSEATYESGFVIDKFPISRPNLTFSTLTVSNMSPEDSSIYLCSVERVLYGYTFGSGTRLTVV.

The rearrangement joins TRBV28 to TRBJ2-3; TRBD1 matches at 12 bases. The J segment lost 7 bases and the V segment lost 2 bases, leaving 4 bases of the junction unmatched. This CDR3 contains 15 residues. Germline V gene data show CDR1 as MDHEN and CDR2 as SYDVKM. CDR3 nucleotide sequence: TGTGCCAGCAGTTTACGGGACAGGGGGCGAAATACGCAGTATTTT. Translation gives CASSLRDRGRNTQYF.

On this clone itself: A read error may produce the germline difference seen at one junction end. Here the CDR3 reads CAISETGGEWAEQNF. The DNA of the CDR3 is TGTGCCATCAGCGAAACAGGGGGCGAGTGGGCCGAGCAGAACTTC. This chain joins TRBV7-9 and TRBJ2-7; 9 bases agree with TRBD1. This CDR3 contains 15 residues. CDR1 is SEHNR, CDR2 FQNEAQ, per germline (reference sequence).

This chain joins TRBV5-1 and TRBJ2-3; 7 bases agree with TRBD1. Germline CDR1 reads SGHRS; CDR2 reads YFSETQ. The length of the CDR3 is 13 residues. V lost 0 bases to trimming and J lost 6 bases; unmatched junction nucleotides: 1. The CDR3 sequence: CASSLGQGDTQYF. The CDR3, as DNA: TGCGCCAGCAGCTTGGGACAGGGTGATACGCAGTATTTT.

The chain has TRBV6-1 and TRBJ2-5; a possible D gene is TRBD2 (7 bases). This CDR3 spans 12 amino acids. The germline CDR1 and CDR2 sequences are MNHNS and SASEGT. V was pared by 3 bases and J by 11 bases, with 13 bases between. DNA of the CDR3: TGTGCCAGCAGTGACAGGGGAGGGGAGCAGTACTTC. Protein sequence: CASSDRGGEQYF.

The V and J genes are TRBV11-1 and TRBJ2-7; no definite D call. CDR3 length: 17 amino acids. CDR1 SGHAT and CDR2 FQDESV come from the germline V gene (reference sequence). Trimming took 4 bases from V and 1 from J, leaving 20 bases between them. As DNA, the CDR3 is TGTGCCAGCAGCTCCACCCAAGCCGAGGCGGCGTCCTACGAGCAGTACTTC. It yields the protein CASSSTQAEAASYEQYF.

The chain has TRBV7-2 and TRBJ2-1; the D is unclear. V lost 8 bases and J lost 0, with 8 bases in between. This CDR3 has 13 amino acids. The germline V gene encodes CDR1 SGHTA and CDR2 FQGNSA. CDR3 in amino acids: CASAKSSYNEQFF. The DNA for the CDR3 is TGTGCCAGCGCTAAAAGCTCCTACAATGAGCAGTTCTTC.

Only one count was recorded for this clone. In the same sample, other DNA sequences code for this CDR3. The J gene is TRBJ2-5, the V gene TRBV5-1, with a tentative D call TRBD1 (6 bases). CDR3 length equals 13 residues. Trimming pared 4 bases from V and 7 bases from J, leaving 14 bases between. Germline V lookup: CDR1 SGHRS, CDR2 YFSETQ. The CDR3 bases are TGCGCCAGCAGCAGTACAAGGGGGTGGACCCAGTACTTC. Amino acids: CASSSTRGWTQYF.

The chain uses TRBV4-3 and TRBJ1-1; a possible D gene is TRBD1 (5 bases). The length of the CDR3 is 15 residues. V was cut by 4 bases and J by 4 bases, with 16 bases left in between. Germline values: CDR1 LGHNA, CDR2 YSLEER. CDR3 residues: CASSRSPIGGTEAFF. DNA for the CDR3: TGCGCCAGCAGCCGCAGTCCCATCGGGGGCACTGAAGCTTTCTTT.

The chain links TRBV19 to TRBJ2-7; the match to TRBD2 covers 11 bases. This CDR3 is 15 amino acids long. Germline V gene sequence: CDR1 LNHDA, CDR2 SQIVND (reference sequence). The V gene end was trimmed by 4 bases and the J gene end by 6 bases; junction bases not matched to a gene: 8. The CDR3 region is CASSTIAGGPREQYF. The CDR3 DNA reads as TGTGCCAGTAGTACAATAGCGGGGGGGCCTCGCGAGCAGTACTTC.

CDR3 DNA sequence: TGTGCCAGTAGTACACAGGCCACAGATACGCAGTATTTT. Its translation is CASSTQATDTQYF. This rearrangement joins TRBV19 to TRBJ2-3; tentative D call: TRBD1 (5 bases). This CDR3 spans 13 amino acids. Germline CDR1 reads LNHDA; CDR2 reads SQIVND (reference sequence). V was cut by 4 bases and J by 2 bases, with 7 bases left in between.

The CDR3 DNA follows: TGTGCCAGCAGCGTAGATGGACAGGGAGACACTGAAGCTTTCTTT. The encoded protein is CASSVDGQGDTEAFF. The V call is TRBV9, the J call TRBJ1-1, with 8 bases matching TRBD1. V lost 0 bases to trimming and J lost 3 bases; unmatched junction nucleotides: 4. CDR1 SGDLS and CDR2 YYNGEE come from the germline V gene. The CDR3 extends over 15 amino acids.

This chain uses TRBV6-5 with TRBJ2-7, with 7 nucleotides matching TRBD1. V was clipped by 8 bases and J by 0 bases; unmatched bases: 7. CDR3 length: 14 amino acids. Germline V CDR1 and CDR2: MNHEY, SVGAGI. CDR3 amino acids: CASGQTGSSYEQYF. The CDR3 region has the DNA TGTGCCAGCGGTCAGACAGGGAGCTCCTACGAGCAGTACTTC.

The J gene is TRBJ2-6, the V gene TRBV5-6, with 8 positions matching TRBD1. The ends lost 3 bases at V and 1 base at J; junction bases unmatched: 9. Germline CDR1 and CDR2: SGHDT and YYEEEE. CDR3 length: 18 amino acids. CDR3 DNA: TGTGCCAGCAGCTGGGGGTCAGGGGGCGCATCTGGGGCCAACGTCCTGACTTTC. This translates into CASSWGSGGASGANVLTF.

The chain combines TRBV6-5 with TRBJ2-5; D is possibly TRBD2 (6 bases). The CDR3 extends over 13 amino acids. Germline values: CDR1 MNHEY, CDR2 SVGAGI. Trimming shortened V by 2 bases and J by 5 bases, and 9 bases separated the two germline ends. The CDR3 loop is CASSYRGKETQYF. The CDR3 DNA is TGTGCCAGCAGTTACCGGGGGAAGGAGACCCAGTACTTC.

V is TRBV4-2 and J is TRBJ2-1, with 11 positions matching TRBD2. The germline gives CDR1 LGHNA, CDR2 YNFKEQ. Trimming took 1 base from V and 7 from J; bases not matched to a gene: 6. The CDR3 length is 16 residues. CDR3 protein: CASSQAFSGGGNEQFF. The CDR3 nucleotides are TGTGCCAGCAGCCAAGCGTTTAGCGGGGGGGGGAATGAGCAGTTCTTC.

This clone showed up just a few times. The chain employs TRBV9 and TRBJ1-2; no reliable D call. V was cut by 0 bases and J by 4 bases, with 16 bases left in between. The CDR3 runs to 16 residues. Germline V gene sequence: CDR1 SGDLS, CDR2 YYNGEE. CDR3 amino acids: CASSVGVGGSGYGYTF. DNA of the CDR3: TGTGCCAGCAGCGTAGGTGTAGGTGGTAGCGGCTATGGCTACACCTTC.

The chain joins TRBV5-1 to TRBJ2-1; TRBD2 might be the D (5 bases). V lost 4 bases and J 0 bases, leaving 17 bases between the germline ends. The germline V gene encodes CDR1 SGHRS and CDR2 YFSETQ. The CDR3 has 17 amino acids. DNA for the CDR3: TGCGCCAGCAGCAACGGGCGGGCGGGCGGCTCCTACAATGAGCAGTTCTTC. It codes for CASSNGRAGGSYNEQFF.

The DNA for the CDR3 is TGTGCCAGCAGCCCCTTAGCCTCCCCACCCGGGGAGCTGTTTTTT. Amino acids: CASSPLASPPGELFF. J is TRBJ2-2 and V is TRBV7-3; D is uncertain. CDR3 length: 15 residues. The germline V and J ends were trimmed by 5 bases and 6 bases, with 16 bases remaining between them. CDR1 is SGHTA and CDR2 is FQGTGA in the germline V gene.

The chain has TRBV28 and TRBJ2-5; 8 nucleotides line up with TRBD1. Looked up from germline, CDR1 is MDHEN and CDR2 is SYDVKM. The CDR3 has 16 residues. J lost 3 bases, V lost 3 bases, and 9 bases had no gene match. CDR3 sequence reads: CASSLTGVGFKETQYF. The DNA for the CDR3 is TGTGCCAGCAGTTTGACAGGGGTAGGCTTTAAAGAGACCCAGTACTTC.

This chain links TRBV27 with TRBJ2-2, with a tentative D call TRBD2 (6 bases). The CDR3 is 15 amino acids. V lost 2 bases to trimming and J lost 6 bases, with 13 bases between them. Germline values: CDR1 MNHEY, CDR2 SMNVEV (reference sequence). CDR3 region: CASSLQPTSPGELFF. CDR3 nucleotide sequence: TGTGCCAGCAGTTTACAACCTACTAGCCCCGGGGAGCTGTTTTTT.

The CDR3 loop reads CASSEVHLGPVAFF. Here the CDR3 DNA reads TGTGCCAGCAGTGAAGTCCATCTGGGCCCCGTCGCTTTCTTT. This chain joins TRBV6-1 and TRBJ1-1; D is unclear. Germline V gene data show CDR1 as MNHNS and CDR2 as SASEGT. The CDR3 is 14 amino acids. V was trimmed by 1 base and J by 11 bases, leaving 17 bases between them.

In its sample, this clone was seen a few times. V usage is TRBV6-5 and J usage is TRBJ1-3; 7 bases are a match to TRBD1. The length of the CDR3 is 15 residues. Germline trimming cut 2 bases from V and 4 bases from J; bases unmatched to any gene: 5. CDR1 MNHEY and CDR2 SVGAGI come from the germline V gene. Here the CDR3 DNA reads TGTGCCAGCAGTTACCGTGACAGGGAAGGAAACACCATATATTTT. This translates into CASSYRDREGNTIYF.

This sequence joins TRBV5-1 and TRBJ2-1, with unresolved D. The CDR3 sequence is 15 residues long. Between the trimmed V and J ends, which lost 0 bases and 0 bases, there was a span of 7 bases. Germline CDR1 SGHRS, CDR2 YFSETQ. In DNA, the CDR3 is TGCGCCAGCAGCTTGGATTTTAGCTCCTACAATGAGCAGTTCTTC. Protein sequence: CASSLDFSSYNEQFF.

The chain links TRBV11-3 to TRBJ2-3; 7 nucleotides line up with TRBD1. The CDR3 has 16 residues. After removal of 1 base from V and 1 base from J, the junction contained 5 bases not matched to a gene. CDR1 is SGHNT, CDR2 YENEEA, per germline. The CDR3 DNA sequence: TGTGCCAGCAGCTTAGGTAAGGGGGCTGGCACAGATACGCAGTATTTT. This translates into CASSLGKGAGTDTQYF.

The genes are TRBV14 and TRBJ1-1; possible D gene TRBD1, 5 bases. Trimming removed 6 bases from V and 6 bases from J, with 17 bases in between. Germline V CDR1 and CDR2: SGHDN, FVKESK. This CDR3 region has 14 residues. The CDR3 region has the DNA TGTGCCAGCAGTCACGAAAGAAGGGGTGCTGAAGCTTTCTTT. The encoded protein is CASSHERRGAEAFF.

This clone was counted only a few times. The genes are TRBV5-1 and TRBJ1-1; D perhaps matches TRBD1 (6 bases). CDR1 and CDR2 from the germline V gene are SGHRS and YFSETQ. This CDR3 is 14 amino acids long. V was trimmed by 1 base and J by 5 bases, leaving 12 bases between them. Here the CDR3 reads CASSLNTGKTEAFF. For the CDR3, the DNA is TGCGCCAGCAGCTTGAATACAGGGAAGACTGAAGCTTTCTTT. Full variable domain (outside the CDR3, taken from reference TRBV5-1 and TRBJ1-1): KAGVTQTPRYLIKTRGQQVTLSCSPISGHRSVSWYQQTPGQGLQFLFEYFSETQRNKGNFPGRFSGRQFSNSRSEMNVSTLELGDSALYLCASSLNTGKTEAFFGQGTRLTVV.

This clone was counted a few times. The rearrangement uses TRBV2 and TRBJ1-5; TRBD1 is a possible D gene (5 bases). The CDR3 loop spans 13 amino acids. The V end lost 8 bases, the J end lost 4 bases, and 12 bases lay between the germline ends. Germline CDR1 is SNHLY and CDR2 is FYNNEI. Here the CDR3 DNA reads TGTGCCAGCGGGATGGGGGGGAATCAGCCCCAGCATTTT. It yields the protein CASGMGGNQPQHF.

The V gene is TRBV29-1, the J gene TRBJ2-1; no clear D. The ends were cut back, 7 bases at V and 4 bases at J, with 5 bases in the middle. From germline, CDR1 is SQVTM and CDR2 ANQGSEA. CDR3 size: 10 residues. The CDR3 protein is CSARYNEQFF. The CDR3 nucleotides are TGCAGCGCCAGATACAATGAGCAGTTCTTC.

This clone was counted a single time. The chain joins TRBV7-2 to TRBJ2-3; 10 bases map to TRBD2. Germline V gene data show CDR1 as SGHTA and CDR2 as FQGNSA. CDR3 length equals 15 residues. With V trimmed by 6 bases and J by 2 bases, 5 bases remained unmatched. Here the CDR3 reads CASSRTSGVTDTQYF. The CDR3 DNA follows: TGTGCCAGCAGTAGGACTAGCGGTGTCACAGATACGCAGTATTTT.